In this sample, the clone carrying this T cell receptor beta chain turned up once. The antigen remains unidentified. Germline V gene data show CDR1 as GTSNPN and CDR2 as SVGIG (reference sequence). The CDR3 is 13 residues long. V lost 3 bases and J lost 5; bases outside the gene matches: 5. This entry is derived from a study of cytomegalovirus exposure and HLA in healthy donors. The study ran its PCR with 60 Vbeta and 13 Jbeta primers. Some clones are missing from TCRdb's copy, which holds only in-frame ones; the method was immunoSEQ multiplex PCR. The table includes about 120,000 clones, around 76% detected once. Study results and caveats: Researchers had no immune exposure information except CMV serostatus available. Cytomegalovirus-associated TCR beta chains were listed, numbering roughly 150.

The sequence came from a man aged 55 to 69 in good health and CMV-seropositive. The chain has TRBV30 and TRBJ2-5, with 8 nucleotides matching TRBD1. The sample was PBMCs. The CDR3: CAWRLQGAETQYF. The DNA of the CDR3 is TGTGCCTGGAGGTTGCAGGGGGCTGAGACCCAGTACTTC.